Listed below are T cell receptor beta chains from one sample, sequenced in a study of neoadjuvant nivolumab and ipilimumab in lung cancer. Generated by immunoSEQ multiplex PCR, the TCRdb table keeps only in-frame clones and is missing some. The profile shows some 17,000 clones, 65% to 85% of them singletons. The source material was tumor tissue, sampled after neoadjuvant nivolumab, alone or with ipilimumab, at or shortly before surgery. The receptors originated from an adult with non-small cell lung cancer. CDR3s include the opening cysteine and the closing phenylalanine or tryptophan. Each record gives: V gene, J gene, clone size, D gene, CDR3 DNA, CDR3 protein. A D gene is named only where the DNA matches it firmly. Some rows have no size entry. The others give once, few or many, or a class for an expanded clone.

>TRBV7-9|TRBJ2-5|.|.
TGTGCCAGCAGCCCCTTGGTACAAGAGACCCAGTACTTC
CASSPLVQETQYF
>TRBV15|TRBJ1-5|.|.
TGTGCCACCAGCAGAGATCTCGGTAGCAATCAGCCCCAGCATTTT
CATSRDLGSNQPQHF
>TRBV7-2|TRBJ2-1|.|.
TGTGCCAGCTTGGTGACGGGGTACAATGAGCAGTTCTTC
CASLVTGYNEQFF
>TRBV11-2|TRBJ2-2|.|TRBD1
TGTGCCAGCAGCTCCCGGGACAGGGACACCGGGGAGCTGTTTTTT
CASSSRDRDTGELFF
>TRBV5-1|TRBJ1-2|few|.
TGCGCCAGCAGCTTGAACACACAGCTGGGGGGCTACACCTTC
CASSLNTQLGGYTF
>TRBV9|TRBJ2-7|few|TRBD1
TGTGCCAGCAGTGGGGGGACAGGGGGCTACGAGCAGTACTTC
CASSGGTGGYEQYF
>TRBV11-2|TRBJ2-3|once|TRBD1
TGTGCCAGCAGCGGCGGACAGGGGAACACAGATACGCAGTATTTT
CASSGGQGNTDTQYF
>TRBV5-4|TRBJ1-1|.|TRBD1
TGTGCCAGCAGCGCGGACAGGGCGAACACTGAAGCTTTCTTT
CASSADRANTEAFF
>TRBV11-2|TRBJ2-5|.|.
TGTGCCAGCAGCCCCTCCACAGGGATCAACAATGGGGAGACCCAGTACTTC
CASSPSTGINNGETQYF
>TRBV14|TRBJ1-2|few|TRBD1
TGTGCCAGCAGCCGTACCGACAGGGGAACTGGCTACACCTTC
CASSRTDRGTGYTF
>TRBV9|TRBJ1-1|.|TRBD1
TGTGCCAGCAGTTTGGGGACAGGGACTGAAGCTTTCTTT
CASSLGTGTEAFF
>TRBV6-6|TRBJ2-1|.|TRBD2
TGTGCCAGCACGGGGGGTAGCGGGGGAGTGAATGAGCAGTTCTTC
CASTGGSGGVNEQFF
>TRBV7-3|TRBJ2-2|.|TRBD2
TGTGCCAGCAGCTCGGGACTAGCGGGGGTTCCGAGTCCGCTGTTTTTT
CASSSGLAGVPSPLFF
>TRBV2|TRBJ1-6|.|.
TGTGCCAGCGGTGTGGCAGGGGACAATTCACCCCTCCACTTT
CASGVAGDNSPLHF
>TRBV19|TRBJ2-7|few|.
TGTGCCAGTAGTATAGAGGGGAGGGACATCGACGAGCAGTACTTC
CASSIEGRDIDEQYF
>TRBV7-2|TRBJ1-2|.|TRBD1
TGTGCCAGCAGCTTAGGCGGGGGGGACAGGAGCTATGGCTACACCTTC
CASSLGGGDRSYGYTF
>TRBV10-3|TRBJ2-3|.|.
TGTGCCATCAGTGAGAGGCTGGGCGGGGCGGGAGATACGCAGTATTTT
CAISERLGGAGDTQYF
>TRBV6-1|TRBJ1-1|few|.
TGTGCCAGCACCACGAACACTGAAGCTTTCTTT
CASTTNTEAFF
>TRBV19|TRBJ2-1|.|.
TGTGCCAGTAGTCTCGCGGGGAGCTCCTACAATGAGCAGTTCTTC
CASSLAGSSYNEQFF
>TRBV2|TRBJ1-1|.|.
TGTGCCAACGGTTACAGGGAGAACACTGAAGCTTTCTTT
CANGYRENTEAFF
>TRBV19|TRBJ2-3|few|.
TGTGCCAGTAGTGTTCGGGGGAACCGGGCAGATACGCAGTATTTT
CASSVRGNRADTQYF
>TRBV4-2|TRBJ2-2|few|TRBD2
TGTGCCAGCAGCCAAGATTGGAGCGGGGGGGTAACCGGGGAGCTGTTTTTT
CASSQDWSGGVTGELFF
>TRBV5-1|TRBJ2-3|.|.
TGCGCCAGCAGCTTGGAGGCAGACCGCACAGATACGCAGTATTTT
CASSLEADRTDTQYF
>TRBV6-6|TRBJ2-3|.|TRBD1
TGTGCCAGCAGCCGACAGGGGCCGATAGATACGCAGTATTTT
CASSRQGPIDTQYF
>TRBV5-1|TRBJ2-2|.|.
TGCGCCAGCAGCTTTATCAAGACAGGCGGGAACACCGGGGAGCTGTTTTTT
CASSFIKTGGNTGELFF
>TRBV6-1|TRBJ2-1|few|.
TGTGCCAGCAGTGAGAGGCCTGAGCAGTTCTTC
CASSERPEQFF
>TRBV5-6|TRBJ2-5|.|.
TGTGCCAGCAGCTTGGAGGCAGGGGAAGAGACCCAGTACTTC
CASSLEAGEETQYF
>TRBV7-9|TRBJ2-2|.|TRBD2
TGTGCCAGCAGCCCTGGGGGACTAGCGGGCACCGGGGAGCTGTTTTTT
CASSPGGLAGTGELFF
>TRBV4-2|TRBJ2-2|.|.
TGTGCCAGCAGCCAAGTGAGAAACGGGGCGGACACCGGGGAGCTGTTTTTT
CASSQVRNGADTGELFF
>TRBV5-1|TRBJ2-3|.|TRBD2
TGCGCCAGCAGCCCTAACCTAGCGGGGGGGACAGATACGCAGTATTTT
CASSPNLAGGTDTQYF
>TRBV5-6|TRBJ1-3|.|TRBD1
TGTGCCAGCAGCTTTTCCGGGACAGGGTTTGGAAACACCATATATTTT
CASSFSGTGFGNTIYF
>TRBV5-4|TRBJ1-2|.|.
TGTGCCAGCAGCTTGGAGGAGTTCGACTATGGCTACACCTTC
CASSLEEFDYGYTF
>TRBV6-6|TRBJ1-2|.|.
TGTGCCAGCAGTCGGGAACCAGACGGGTTCTATGGCTACACCTTC
CASSREPDGFYGYTF
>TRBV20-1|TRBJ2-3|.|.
TGCAGTGCTTCTTGGGATACGCAGTATTTT
CSASWDTQYF
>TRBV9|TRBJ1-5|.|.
TGTGCCAGCAGCTCGGACAGTCAAATCAATCAGCCCCAGCATTTT
CASSSDSQINQPQHF
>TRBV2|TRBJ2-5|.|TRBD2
TGTGCCAGCAGTCCCCAAGCGGGGGGGGAGACCCAGTACTTC
CASSPQAGGETQYF
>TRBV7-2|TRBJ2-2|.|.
TGTGCCAGCAGCCCTCAGGGGTTGGGGGAGCTGTTTTTT
CASSPQGLGELFF
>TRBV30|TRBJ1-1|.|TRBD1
TGTGCCTGGAGTCCCTCCACAGGGGAGGGCACTGAAGCTTTCTTT
CAWSPSTGEGTEAFF
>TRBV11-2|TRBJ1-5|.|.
TGTGCCAGCAGCCAAGGGAGGGGAGGTCAGCCCCAGCATTTT
CASSQGRGGQPQHF
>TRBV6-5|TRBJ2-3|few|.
TGTGCCAGCAGTTATAACACGGATCCAGATACGCAGTATTTT
CASSYNTDPDTQYF
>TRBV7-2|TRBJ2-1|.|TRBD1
TGTGCCAGCAGCTCCAGAGGGGGCAGCTCCTACAATGAGCAGTTCTTC
CASSSRGGSSYNEQFF
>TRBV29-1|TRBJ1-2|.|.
TGCAGCGTTGAACGGGGAGATTACTATGGCTACACCTTC
CSVERGDYYGYTF
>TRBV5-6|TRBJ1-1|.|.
TGTGCCAGCAGCTTCTACGGGGTGAACACTGAAGCTTTCTTT
CASSFYGVNTEAFF
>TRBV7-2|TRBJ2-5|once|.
TGTGCCAGCAGCTTACAGCCCAGGGAGACCCAGTACTTC
CASSLQPRETQYF
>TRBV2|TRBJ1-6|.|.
TGTGCCAGCAGTGAAGCGCTGGGGCTAAGCAATTCACCCCTCCACTTT
CASSEALGLSNSPLHF
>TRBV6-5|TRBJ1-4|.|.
TGTGCCAGCAGTTACCGCCCGAGTAATGAAAAACTGTTTTTT
CASSYRPSNEKLFF
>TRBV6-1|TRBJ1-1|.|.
TGTGCCAGCAAAGAAGGGGGGAAAGCTTTCTTT
CASKEGGKAFF
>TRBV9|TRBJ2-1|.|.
TGTGCCAGCAGCGTAGTCCCGTTACTAGCGCAGGGGGAGCAGTTCTTC
CASSVVPLLAQGEQFF
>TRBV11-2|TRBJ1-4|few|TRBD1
TGTGCCAGCAGCCGGGGACAGGGGGCGGAAAAACTGTTTTTT
CASSRGQGAEKLFF
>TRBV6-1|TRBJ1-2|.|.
TGTGCCAGCAGTGAAGAAACGGGGCGATATGGCTACACCTTC
CASSEETGRYGYTF